Listed below are T cell receptor beta chains from one sample, sequenced in a study of T cells in Graves' hyperthyroidism and ophthalmopathy. One entry per CDR3 protein results from TCRdb running MiXCR on the multiplex PCR reads. The sample has around 300,000 distinct CDR3 sequences, approximately 20% seen once. Sequenced material: blood. These receptors came from a man under 40 with Graves' ophthalmopathy. The CDR3 runs from the conserved cysteine through the conserved F or W. A D gene is named only where the DNA matches it firmly. Clone size is stated in some rows and not others, as once, few, many or a class when expanded.

CDR3nt,CDR3aa,abundance,j_gene,len,v_gene,d_gene
TGTGCCAGCAGCTTAGATGGGGGACTAGTTAATGAGCAGTTCTTC,CASSLDGGLVNEQFF,many,TRBJ2-1,15,TRBV11-2,TRBD2
TGTGCCAGCAGGACAGGGGCCTACGAGCAGTACTTC,CASRTGAYEQYF,many,TRBJ2-7,12,TRBV28,TRBD1
TGTGCCAGCAGATCCGGGACAGGGCCAACTAATGAAAAACTGTTTTTT,CASRSGTGPTNEKLFF,.,TRBJ1-4,16,TRBV6-1,TRBD1
TGTGCCACCAGTGAATCTACTAGCGGGAGAGCGACCGGGGAGCTGTTTTTT,CATSESTSGRATGELFF,.,TRBJ2-2,17,TRBV24-1,TRBD2
TGTGCCAGCAGCTTAGTTAGCGGGAGGCCCACAGATACGCAGTATTTT,CASSLVSGRPTDTQYF,few,TRBJ2-3,16,TRBV7-9,TRBD2
TGCGCCAGCACGACTAGCGGGGGCACAGATACGCAGTATTTT,CASTTSGGTDTQYF,few,TRBJ2-3,14,TRBV10-2,TRBD2
TGCAGTGGGGGGCTAGGCTACGAGCAGTACTTC,CSGGLGYEQYF,.,TRBJ2-7,11,TRBV20-1,.
TGTGCCAGCAGCTTTAGTTGGACGGTGAACACCGGGGAGCTGTTTTTT,CASSFSWTVNTGELFF,.,TRBJ2-2,16,TRBV5-8,.
TGTGCCAGCAGTTTAGCCGTTAGCGGTGGCTACACCTTC,CASSLAVSGGYTF,many,TRBJ1-2,13,TRBV12-3/TRBV12-4,.
TGTGCCAGCAGCCATCTTGATAAAGAGACCCAGTACTTC,CASSHLDKETQYF,.,TRBJ2-5,13,TRBV14,.
TGTGCCAGCAGTCTCGGGACAGGATTATTTTACGAGCAGTACTTC,CASSLGTGLFYEQYF,.,TRBJ2-7,15,TRBV28,TRBD1
TGTGCCTGGAAGTTTGGGACTCCGATCAGCTCCTACAATGAGCAGTTCTTC,CAWKFGTPISSYNEQFF,many,TRBJ2-1,17,TRBV30,.
TGTGCCAGCAGTTACGGGCAGGGCGGTAACTATGGCTACACCTTC,CASSYGQGGNYGYTF,.,TRBJ1-2,15,TRBV6-2/TRBV6-3,.
TGCAGTGCTAGGCCGGGAGGGCCAACCAATGAGCAGTTCTTC,CSARPGGPTNEQFF,.,TRBJ2-1,14,TRBV20-1,TRBD2
TGTGCCAGCAGCACCTTAGGCGGGAGTAAGACCCAGTACTTC,CASSTLGGSKTQYF,few,TRBJ2-5,14,TRBV7-2,TRBD2
TGTGCCAGCAGTACCCAGACACCCCATAGCACAGATACGCAGTATTTT,CASSTQTPHSTDTQYF,few,TRBJ2-3,16,TRBV6-1,.
TGTGCCAGCAGTGAAGAGGGTTGGAGAGGAAACACCATATATTTT,CASSEEGWRGNTIYF,few,TRBJ1-3,15,TRBV2,.
TGTGCCAGCAGCTTAGCGATAATAGATACGCAGTATTTT,CASSLAIIDTQYF,few,TRBJ2-3,13,TRBV11-2,.
TGCAGTGCTAGGGGGGGCCCTAAGTCACCCCTCCACTTT,CSARGGPKSPLHF,few,TRBJ1-6,13,TRBV20-1,.
TGTGCCAGCGGGACCGGGCCCTTGTCGGAGACCCAGTACTTC,CASGTGPLSETQYF,many,TRBJ2-5,14,TRBV12-3/TRBV12-4,.
TGCAGTGCTACGAGACTAGCGGGAATCACAGATACGCAGTATTTT,CSATRLAGITDTQYF,many,TRBJ2-3,15,TRBV20-1,TRBD2
TGCGCCAGCAGCTCCGGACAGGGGAAGGTGATAAACATTCAGTACTTC,CASSSGQGKVINIQYF,.,TRBJ2-4,16,TRBV5-1,TRBD1
TGTGCCTGGAGTCTGACTAGCGGGAGCCGGAATGAGCAGTTCTTC,CAWSLTSGSRNEQFF,.,TRBJ2-1,15,TRBV30,TRBD2
TGTGCCAGCAGTCGGGACTCATCGAACACCGGGGAGCTGTTTTTT,CASSRDSSNTGELFF,few,TRBJ2-2,15,TRBV12-3/TRBV12-4,.
TGCAGTGCTAGACCCTTAGCGGGAGGAACCGGGGAGCTGTTTTTT,CSARPLAGGTGELFF,few,TRBJ2-2,15,TRBV20-1,TRBD2
TGCAGTGCTAGTCTTCACGAGGAGGGCTATGGCTACACCTTC,CSASLHEEGYGYTF,.,TRBJ1-2,14,TRBV20-1,.
TGTGCCAGCAGCCCCGGGGGGGCGCGGGTTGAGCAGTTCTTC,CASSPGGARVEQFF,.,TRBJ2-1,14,TRBV7-3,TRBD2
TGCAGTGCGATAGACCCGAGCCTATGGGAGAGTACCCAGTACTTC,CSAIDPSLWESTQYF,.,TRBJ2-5,15,TRBV20-1,.
TGTGCCAGCAGTTTGAGAGGGACGGAGACCCAGTACTTC,CASSLRGTETQYF,many,TRBJ2-5,13,TRBV28,.
TGTGCCAGCAGCTTGCAAGCAGGGGAGACCCAGTACTTC,CASSLQAGETQYF,.,TRBJ2-5,13,TRBV5-4,.
TGTGCCAGTAGTCTGAGGGGTGAGGTGGCCAAAAACATTCAGTACTTC,CASSLRGEVAKNIQYF,.,TRBJ2-4,16,TRBV19,.
TGTGCCAGCAGCTCGAGGGGCGGGGGGCGCCCCCAAGAGACCCAGTACTTC,CASSSRGGGRPQETQYF,.,TRBJ2-5,17,TRBV7-6,TRBD2
TGCAGTGCTAGAAAATGGACTAGCGGGACCCCGGGGGAGACCCAGTACTTC,CSARKWTSGTPGETQYF,few,TRBJ2-5,17,TRBV20-1,TRBD2
TGTGCCAGCAGTTTGGACAGCCTTAATGAAAAACTGTTTTTT,CASSLDSLNEKLFF,.,TRBJ1-4,14,TRBV12-3/TRBV12-4,.
TGTGCCAGCAGCTTGGGTAACCGTGACACCTACGAGCAGTACTTC,CASSLGNRDTYEQYF,many,TRBJ2-7,15,TRBV5-5,.
TGTGCCAGCAGTCCTCCCGCGCCGAACTCCTACAATGAGCAGTTCTTC,CASSPPAPNSYNEQFF,many,TRBJ2-1,16,TRBV28,.
TGCGCCAGCAGCCCGTCCGGGACAGGAGTATGGAGCACTGAAGCTTTCTTT,CASSPSGTGVWSTEAFF,many,TRBJ1-1,17,TRBV5-1,TRBD1